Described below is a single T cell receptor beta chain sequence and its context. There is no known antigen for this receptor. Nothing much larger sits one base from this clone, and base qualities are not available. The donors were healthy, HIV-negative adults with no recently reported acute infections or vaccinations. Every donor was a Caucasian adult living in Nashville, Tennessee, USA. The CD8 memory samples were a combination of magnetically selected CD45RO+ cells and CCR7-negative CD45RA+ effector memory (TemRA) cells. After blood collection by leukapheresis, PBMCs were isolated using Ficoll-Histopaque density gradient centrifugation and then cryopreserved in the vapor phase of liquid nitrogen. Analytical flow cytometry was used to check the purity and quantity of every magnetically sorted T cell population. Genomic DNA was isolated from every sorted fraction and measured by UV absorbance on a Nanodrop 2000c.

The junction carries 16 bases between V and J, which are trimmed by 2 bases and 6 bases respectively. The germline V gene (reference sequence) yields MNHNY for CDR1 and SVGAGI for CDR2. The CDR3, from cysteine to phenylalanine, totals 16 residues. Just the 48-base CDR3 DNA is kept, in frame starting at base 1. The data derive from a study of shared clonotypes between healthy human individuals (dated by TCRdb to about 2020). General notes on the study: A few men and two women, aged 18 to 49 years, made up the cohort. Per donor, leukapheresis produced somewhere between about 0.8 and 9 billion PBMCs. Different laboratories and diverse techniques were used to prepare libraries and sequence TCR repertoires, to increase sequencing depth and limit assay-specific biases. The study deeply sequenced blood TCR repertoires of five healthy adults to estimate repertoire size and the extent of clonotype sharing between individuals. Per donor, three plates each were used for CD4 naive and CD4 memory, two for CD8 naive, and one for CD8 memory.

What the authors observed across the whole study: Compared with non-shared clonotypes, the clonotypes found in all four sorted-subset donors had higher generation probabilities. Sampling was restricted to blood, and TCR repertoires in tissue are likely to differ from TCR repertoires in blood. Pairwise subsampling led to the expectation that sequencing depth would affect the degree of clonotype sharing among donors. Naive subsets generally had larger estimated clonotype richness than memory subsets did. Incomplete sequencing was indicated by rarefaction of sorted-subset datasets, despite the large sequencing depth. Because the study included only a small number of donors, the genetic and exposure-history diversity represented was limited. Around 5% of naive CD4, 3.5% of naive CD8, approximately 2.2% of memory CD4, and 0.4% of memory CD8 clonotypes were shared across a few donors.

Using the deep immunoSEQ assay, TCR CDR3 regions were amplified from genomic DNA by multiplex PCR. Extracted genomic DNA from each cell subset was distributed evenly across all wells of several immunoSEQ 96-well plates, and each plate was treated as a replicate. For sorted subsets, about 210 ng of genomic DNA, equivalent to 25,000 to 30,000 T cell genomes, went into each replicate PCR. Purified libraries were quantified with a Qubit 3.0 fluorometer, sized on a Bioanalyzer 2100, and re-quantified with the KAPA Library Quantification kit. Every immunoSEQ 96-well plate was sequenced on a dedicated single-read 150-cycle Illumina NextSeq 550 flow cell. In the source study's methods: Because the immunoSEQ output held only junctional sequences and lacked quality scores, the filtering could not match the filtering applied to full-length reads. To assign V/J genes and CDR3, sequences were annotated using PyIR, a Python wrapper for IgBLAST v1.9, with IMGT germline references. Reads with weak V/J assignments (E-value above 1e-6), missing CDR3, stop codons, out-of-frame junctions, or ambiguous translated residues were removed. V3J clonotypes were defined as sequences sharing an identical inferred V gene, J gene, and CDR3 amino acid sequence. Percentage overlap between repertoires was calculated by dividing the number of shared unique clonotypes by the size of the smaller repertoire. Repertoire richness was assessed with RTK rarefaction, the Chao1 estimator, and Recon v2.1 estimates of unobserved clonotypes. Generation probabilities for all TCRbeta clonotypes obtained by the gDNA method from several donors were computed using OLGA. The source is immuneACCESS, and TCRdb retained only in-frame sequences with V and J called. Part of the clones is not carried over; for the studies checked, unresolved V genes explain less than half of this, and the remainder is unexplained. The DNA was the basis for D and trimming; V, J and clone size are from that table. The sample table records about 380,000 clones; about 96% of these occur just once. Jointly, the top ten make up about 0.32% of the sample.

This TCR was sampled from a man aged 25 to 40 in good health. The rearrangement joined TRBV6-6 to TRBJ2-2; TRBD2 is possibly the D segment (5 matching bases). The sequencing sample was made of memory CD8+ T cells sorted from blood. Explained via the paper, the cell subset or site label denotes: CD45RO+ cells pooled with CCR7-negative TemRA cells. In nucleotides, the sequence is TGTGCCAGCAGTTACCTAGGACTTGTGGCGGCCGGGGAGCTGTTTTTT. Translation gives CASSYLGLVAAGELFF.